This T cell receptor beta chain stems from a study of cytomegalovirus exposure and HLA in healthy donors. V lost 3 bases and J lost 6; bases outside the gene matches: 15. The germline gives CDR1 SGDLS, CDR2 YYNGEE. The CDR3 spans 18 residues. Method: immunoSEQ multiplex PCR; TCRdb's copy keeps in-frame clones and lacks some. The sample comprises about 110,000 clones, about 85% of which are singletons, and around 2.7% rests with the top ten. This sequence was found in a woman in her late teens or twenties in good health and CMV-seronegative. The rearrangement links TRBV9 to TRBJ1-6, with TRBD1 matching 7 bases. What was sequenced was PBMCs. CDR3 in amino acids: CASSGNPDRETTNSPLHF. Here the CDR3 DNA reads TGTGCCAGCAGCGGAAACCCAGACAGGGAAACGACTAATTCACCCCTCCACTTT.